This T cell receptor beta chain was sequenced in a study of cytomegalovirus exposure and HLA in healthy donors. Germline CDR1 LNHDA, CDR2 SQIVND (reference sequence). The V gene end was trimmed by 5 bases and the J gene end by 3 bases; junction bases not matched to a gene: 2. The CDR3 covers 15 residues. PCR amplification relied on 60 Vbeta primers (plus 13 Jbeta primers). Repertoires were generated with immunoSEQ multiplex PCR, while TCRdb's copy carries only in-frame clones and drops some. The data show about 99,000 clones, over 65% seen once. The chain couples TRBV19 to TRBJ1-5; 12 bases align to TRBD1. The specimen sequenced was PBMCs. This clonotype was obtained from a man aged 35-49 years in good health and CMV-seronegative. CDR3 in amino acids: CASSLGQGANQPQHF. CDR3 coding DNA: TGTGCCAGTAGTTTGGGACAGGGGGCCAATCAGCCCCAGCATTTT.